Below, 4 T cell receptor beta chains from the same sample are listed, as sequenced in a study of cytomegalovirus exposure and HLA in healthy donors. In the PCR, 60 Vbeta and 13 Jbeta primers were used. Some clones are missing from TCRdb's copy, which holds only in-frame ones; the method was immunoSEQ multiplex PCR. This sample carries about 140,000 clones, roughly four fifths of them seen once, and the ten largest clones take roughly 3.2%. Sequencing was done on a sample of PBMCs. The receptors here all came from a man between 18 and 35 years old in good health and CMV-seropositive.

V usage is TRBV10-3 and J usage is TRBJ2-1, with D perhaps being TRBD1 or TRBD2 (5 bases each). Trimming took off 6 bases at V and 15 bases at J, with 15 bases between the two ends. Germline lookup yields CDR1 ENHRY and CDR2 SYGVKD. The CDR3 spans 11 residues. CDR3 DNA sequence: TGTGCCATCAGCGAGGGGCGAGTTGGGTTCTTC. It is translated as CAISEGRVGFF.

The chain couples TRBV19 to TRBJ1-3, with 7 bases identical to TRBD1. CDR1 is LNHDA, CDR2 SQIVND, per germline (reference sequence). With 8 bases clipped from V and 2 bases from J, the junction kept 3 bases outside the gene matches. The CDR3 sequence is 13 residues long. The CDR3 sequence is CASSGGAGNTIYF. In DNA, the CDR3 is TGTGCCAGTTCAGGGGGAGCTGGAAACACCATATATTTT.

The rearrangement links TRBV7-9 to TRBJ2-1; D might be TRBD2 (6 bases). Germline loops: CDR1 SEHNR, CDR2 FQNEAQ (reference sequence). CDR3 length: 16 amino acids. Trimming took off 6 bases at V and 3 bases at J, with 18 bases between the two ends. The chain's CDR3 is CASSSTGTRIYNEQFF. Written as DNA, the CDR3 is TGTGCCAGCAGTTCGACCGGGACTCGCATCTACAATGAGCAGTTCTTC.

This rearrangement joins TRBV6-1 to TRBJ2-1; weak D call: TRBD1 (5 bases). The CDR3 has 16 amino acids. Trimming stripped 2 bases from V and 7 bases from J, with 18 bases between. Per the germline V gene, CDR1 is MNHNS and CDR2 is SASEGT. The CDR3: CASSEMTVGMGNEQFF. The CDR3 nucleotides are TGTGCCAGCAGTGAAATGACAGTGGGGATGGGTAATGAGCAGTTCTTC.